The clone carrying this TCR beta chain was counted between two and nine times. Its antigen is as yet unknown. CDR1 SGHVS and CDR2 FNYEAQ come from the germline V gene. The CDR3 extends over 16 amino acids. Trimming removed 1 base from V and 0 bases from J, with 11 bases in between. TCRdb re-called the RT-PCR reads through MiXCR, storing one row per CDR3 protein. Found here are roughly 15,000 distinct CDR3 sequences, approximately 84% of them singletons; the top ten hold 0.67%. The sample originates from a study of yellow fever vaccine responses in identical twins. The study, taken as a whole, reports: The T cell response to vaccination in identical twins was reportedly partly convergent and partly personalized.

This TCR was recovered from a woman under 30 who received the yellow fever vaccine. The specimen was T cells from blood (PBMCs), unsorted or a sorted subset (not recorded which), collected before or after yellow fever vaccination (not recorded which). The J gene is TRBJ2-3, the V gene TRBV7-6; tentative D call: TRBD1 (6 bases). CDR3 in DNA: TGTGCCAGCAGCTTAGGGCCGGGACACAGCACAGATACGCAGTATTTT. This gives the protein CASSLGPGHSTDTQYF.